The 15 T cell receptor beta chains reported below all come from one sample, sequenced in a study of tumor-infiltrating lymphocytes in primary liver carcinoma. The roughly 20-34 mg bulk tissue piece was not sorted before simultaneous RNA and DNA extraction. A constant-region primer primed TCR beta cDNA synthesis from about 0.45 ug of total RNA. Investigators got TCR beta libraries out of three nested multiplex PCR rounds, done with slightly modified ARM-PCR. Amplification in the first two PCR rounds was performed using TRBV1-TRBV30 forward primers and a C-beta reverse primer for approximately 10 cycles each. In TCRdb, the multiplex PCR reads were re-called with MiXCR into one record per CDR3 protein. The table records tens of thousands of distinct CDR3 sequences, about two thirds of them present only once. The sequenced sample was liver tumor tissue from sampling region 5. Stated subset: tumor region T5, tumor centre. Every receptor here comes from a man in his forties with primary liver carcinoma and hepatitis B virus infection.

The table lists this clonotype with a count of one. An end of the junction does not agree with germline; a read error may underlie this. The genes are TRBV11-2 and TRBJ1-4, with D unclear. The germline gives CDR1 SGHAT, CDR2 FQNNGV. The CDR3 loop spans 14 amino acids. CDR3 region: CASSLEVGNEKLFF. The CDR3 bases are TGTGCCAGCAGCCTAGAGGTTGGGAACGAAAAGCTGTTTTTT.

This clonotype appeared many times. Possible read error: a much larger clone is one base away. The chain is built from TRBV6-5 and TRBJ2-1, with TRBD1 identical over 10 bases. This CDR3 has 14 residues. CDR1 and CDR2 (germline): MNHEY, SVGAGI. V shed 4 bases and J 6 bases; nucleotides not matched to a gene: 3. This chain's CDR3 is CASSWRDRGNEQFF. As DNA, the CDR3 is TGTGCCAGCAGTTGGCGGGACAGGGGCAATGAGCAGTTCTTC.

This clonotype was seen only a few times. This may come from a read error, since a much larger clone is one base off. The CDR3 bases are TGTGCCAGCAGGGGCAGGACATACGATACGCAGTATTTT. Translation gives CASRGRTYDTQYF. This chain joins TRBV12-3 or TRBV12-4 and TRBJ2-3; a possible D gene is TRBD1 (5 bases). This CDR3 comprises 13 residues. V lost 6 bases to trimming and J lost 6 bases, with 13 bases between them.

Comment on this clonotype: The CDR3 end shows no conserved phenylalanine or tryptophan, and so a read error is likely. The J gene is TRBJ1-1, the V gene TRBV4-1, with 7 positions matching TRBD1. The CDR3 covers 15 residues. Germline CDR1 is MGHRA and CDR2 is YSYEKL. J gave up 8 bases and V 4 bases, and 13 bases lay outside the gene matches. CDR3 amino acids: CASSLVLTGEMEAFL. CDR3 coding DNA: TGCGCCAGCAGCCTTGTGCTAACAGGGGAAATGGAAGCTTTCCTT.

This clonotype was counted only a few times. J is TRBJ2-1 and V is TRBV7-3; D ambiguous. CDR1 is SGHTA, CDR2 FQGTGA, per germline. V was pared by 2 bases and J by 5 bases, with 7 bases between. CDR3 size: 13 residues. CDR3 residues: CASSLLGNNEQFF. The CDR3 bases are TGTGCCAGCAGCTTACTTGGGAACAATGAGCAGTTCTTC.

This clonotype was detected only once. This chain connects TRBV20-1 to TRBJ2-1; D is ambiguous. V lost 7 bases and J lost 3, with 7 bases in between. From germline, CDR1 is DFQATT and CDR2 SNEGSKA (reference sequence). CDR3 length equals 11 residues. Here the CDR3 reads CSGGVYNEQFF. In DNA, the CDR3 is TGCAGTGGTGGGGTCTACAATGAGCAGTTCTTC.

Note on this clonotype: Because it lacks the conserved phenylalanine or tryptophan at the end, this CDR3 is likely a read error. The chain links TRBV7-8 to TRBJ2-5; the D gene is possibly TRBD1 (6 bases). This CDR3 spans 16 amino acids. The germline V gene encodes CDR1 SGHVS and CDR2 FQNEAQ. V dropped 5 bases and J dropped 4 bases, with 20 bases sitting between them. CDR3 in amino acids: CASSVDPGQILETQYL. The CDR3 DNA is TGTGCCAGCAGCGTAGACCCGGGACAAATATTAGAGACCCAGTACCTC.

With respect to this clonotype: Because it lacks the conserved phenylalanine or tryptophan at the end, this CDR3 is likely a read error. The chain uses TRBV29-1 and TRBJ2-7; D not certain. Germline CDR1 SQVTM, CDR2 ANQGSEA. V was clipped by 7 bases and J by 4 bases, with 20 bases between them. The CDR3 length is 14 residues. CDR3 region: CSATVTVGMYEQYS. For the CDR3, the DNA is TGCAGCGCTACTGTGACCGTGGGGATGTACGAGCAGTACTCC.

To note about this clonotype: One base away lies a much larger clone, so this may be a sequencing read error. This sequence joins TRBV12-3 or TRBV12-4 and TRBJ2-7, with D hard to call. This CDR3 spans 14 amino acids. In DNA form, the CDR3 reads TGTGCCGGCAGCATGGACCCGAGCTCCTACGAGCAGTACTTC. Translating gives CAGSMDPSSYEQYF.

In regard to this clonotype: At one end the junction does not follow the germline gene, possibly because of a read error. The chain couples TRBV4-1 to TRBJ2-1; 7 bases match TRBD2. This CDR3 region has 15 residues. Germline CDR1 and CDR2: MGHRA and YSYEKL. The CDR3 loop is CASCQRAGDYNEQFF. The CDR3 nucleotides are TGTGCCAGCTGCCAAAGGGCGGGAGACTACAATGAGCAGTTCTTC.

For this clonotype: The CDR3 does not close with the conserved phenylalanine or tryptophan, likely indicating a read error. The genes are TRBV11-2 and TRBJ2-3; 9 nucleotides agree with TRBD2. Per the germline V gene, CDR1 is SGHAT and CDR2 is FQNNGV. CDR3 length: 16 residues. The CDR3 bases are TGTGCAAGCAGCCCCCCGACTAGCGGCAGCACAGATATGCAGTATTCT. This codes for CASSPPTSGSTDMQYS.

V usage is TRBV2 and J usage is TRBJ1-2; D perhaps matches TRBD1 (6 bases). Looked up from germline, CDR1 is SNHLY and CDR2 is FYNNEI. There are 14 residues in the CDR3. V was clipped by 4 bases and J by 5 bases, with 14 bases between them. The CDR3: CASSVGAGSYGYTF. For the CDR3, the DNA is TGTGCCAGCAGTGTGGGGGCAGGCTCATATGGCTACACCTTC.

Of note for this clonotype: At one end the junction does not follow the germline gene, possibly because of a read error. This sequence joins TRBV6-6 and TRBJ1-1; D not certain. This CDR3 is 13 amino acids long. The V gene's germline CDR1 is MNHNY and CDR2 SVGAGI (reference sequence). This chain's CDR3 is CASRQSMNIEAFF. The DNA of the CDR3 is TGTGCAAGCAGGCAGAGCATGAACATTGAAGCTTTCTTT.

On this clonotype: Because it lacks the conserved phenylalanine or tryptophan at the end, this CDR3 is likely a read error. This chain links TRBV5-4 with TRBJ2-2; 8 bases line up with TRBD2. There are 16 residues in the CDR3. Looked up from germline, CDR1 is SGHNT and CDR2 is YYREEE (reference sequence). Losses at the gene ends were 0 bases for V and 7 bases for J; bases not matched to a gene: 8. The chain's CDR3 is CASSLECGGRGGELFV. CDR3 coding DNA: TGTGCCAGCAGCTTGGAGTGCGGGGGGCGAGGCGGGGAGCTGTTTGTT.

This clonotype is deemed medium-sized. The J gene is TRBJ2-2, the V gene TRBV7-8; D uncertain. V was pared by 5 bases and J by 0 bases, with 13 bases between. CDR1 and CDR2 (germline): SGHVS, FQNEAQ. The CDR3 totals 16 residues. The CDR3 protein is CASSPLRGPNTGELFF. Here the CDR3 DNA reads TGTGCCAGCAGCCCCCTTCGAGGACCGAACACCGGGGAGCTGTTTTTT.